This T cell receptor beta chain was recorded in a study of T cells expressing NK-cell markers. The wider study: Seropositivity for HCMV was found in seven of the eight sequenced donors, with one seronegative.

Study-wide results and limits: The CD3+CD56-NKG2C+ fraction of a handful of donors was also led by these clonotypes.

UMIs accompanied the 5'RACE template switching by which TCR beta cDNA was made. TCRdb re-called the 5' RACE reads; one entry per CDR3 protein, DNA not given. The sample totals approximately 440,000 distinct CDR3 sequences. Details on this clonotype: The antigen is undetermined.

The sequence derives from a woman between 50 and 59 years old in good health. Source material: blood T cells: a sorted CD56 or NKG2C T cell subset, CD4+ or CD8+ T cells, or bulk PBMC T cells (not recorded which).

The CDR3 region is CASKDSLVTDTQYF. This chain connects TRBV3-1 to TRBJ2-3; checking the TCRdb D call of TRBD1 is not possible without DNA. This CDR3 spans 14 amino acids. Per the germline V gene, CDR1 is LGHDT and CDR2 is YNNKEL (reference sequence).